These T cell receptor beta chains were read from a single sample in a study of blood T cells in healthy people across ages. One entry per CDR3 protein results from TCRdb running MiXCR on the 5' RACE reads. The sample has 700,000 to 1,000,000 distinct CDR3 sequences, roughly 44% seen once; the top ten hold roughly 19%. The sequencing sample was made of blood. The source is a man in his sixties in good health. Both conserved end residues are part of each CDR3. A clone size is listed for some rows: how often the clone was seen (once, few, many), or a class if it is expanded.

v_call	clone_size	j_call	cdr3_aa
TRBV7-2	.	TRBJ2-2	CASSRDRGPGELFF
TRBV14	.	TRBJ1-2	CASSQNTVGGGGYTF
TRBV10-3	.	TRBJ2-7	CATNQGSYEQYF
TRBV14	.	TRBJ2-7	CASSQERGLVNEQYF
TRBV6-6	.	TRBJ1-1	CASSSPDRGLAFF
TRBV7-2	.	TRBJ2-3	CASSTFLAGPGGDTQYF
TRBV4-3	.	TRBJ2-7	CASSQTTSGRYEQYF
TRBV7-2	few	TRBJ2-3	CASSPRGGTADTQYF
TRBV29-1	.	TRBJ2-1	CSVGSGEYKEQFF
TRBV6-6	.	TRBJ1-1	CASSYSMGIAMNTEAFF
TRBV24-1	.	TRBJ2-3	CATATRRGGTDTQYF
TRBV27	.	TRBJ2-7	CASSFTPGGTIDEQYF
TRBV27	.	TRBJ2-5	CASSLSRQGLYVQYF
TRBV20-1	.	TRBJ2-5	CSATPTGLGETQYF
TRBV20-1	.	TRBJ2-5	CSARGQGKETQYF
TRBV9	few	TRBJ2-7	CATLSRERVIEQYF
TRBV18	.	TRBJ2-1	CASSPTLSEQFF
TRBV20-1	.	TRBJ1-5	CSATSGGSLGNQPQHF
TRBV9	once	TRBJ1-5	CASSNSVGQGEEDQPQHF
TRBV6-2/TRBV6-3	.	TRBJ1-1	CASSPRGESTEAFF
TRBV3-1	few	TRBJ2-3	CASSQALLTDTQYF
TRBV6-6	once	TRBJ2-3	CASSYSQGAADTQYF
TRBV9	.	TRBJ2-7	CASSVGPGDYEQYF
TRBV5-1	many	TRBJ2-1	CASSPRESSYNEQFF
TRBV5-1	few	TRBJ2-5	CASSPSGSQQETQYF
TRBV6-5	few	TRBJ2-7	CASGDRVSSYEQYF
TRBV6-2/TRBV6-3	.	TRBJ1-6	CASSYDRRTSSYNSPLHF
TRBV20-1	.	.	CSAPGLQIYNEQYF
TRBV10-3	.	TRBJ1-3	CAISVGDTGNTIYF
TRBV29-1	.	TRBJ2-7	CSVVGVYEQYF
TRBV7-9	.	TRBJ1-1	CASSPGHFLAEAFF
TRBV5-1	.	.	CASSLACTGQETQYF
TRBV6-6	.	TRBJ1-2	CASSYRRQRDGYTF
TRBV15	.	TRBJ2-3	CATSTGRDTQYF
TRBV6-2/TRBV6-3	.	TRBJ2-7	CASSNPSTGLSSYEQYF
TRBV10-3	few	TRBJ2-5	CATSSRDSQETQYF
TRBV7-2	few	TRBJ2-7	CASTPETGPYEQYF
TRBV18	once	TRBJ1-1	CASSPGTVMNTEAFF
TRBV12-3/TRBV12-4	few	TRBJ1-5	CASSPGVAESPQHF
TRBV5-5	once	TRBJ1-1	CASSLAGLGRAEAFF
TRBV7-2	once	.	CASSSRGGISYEQYF
TRBV6-1	.	TRBJ1-2	CASSESREGGYTF